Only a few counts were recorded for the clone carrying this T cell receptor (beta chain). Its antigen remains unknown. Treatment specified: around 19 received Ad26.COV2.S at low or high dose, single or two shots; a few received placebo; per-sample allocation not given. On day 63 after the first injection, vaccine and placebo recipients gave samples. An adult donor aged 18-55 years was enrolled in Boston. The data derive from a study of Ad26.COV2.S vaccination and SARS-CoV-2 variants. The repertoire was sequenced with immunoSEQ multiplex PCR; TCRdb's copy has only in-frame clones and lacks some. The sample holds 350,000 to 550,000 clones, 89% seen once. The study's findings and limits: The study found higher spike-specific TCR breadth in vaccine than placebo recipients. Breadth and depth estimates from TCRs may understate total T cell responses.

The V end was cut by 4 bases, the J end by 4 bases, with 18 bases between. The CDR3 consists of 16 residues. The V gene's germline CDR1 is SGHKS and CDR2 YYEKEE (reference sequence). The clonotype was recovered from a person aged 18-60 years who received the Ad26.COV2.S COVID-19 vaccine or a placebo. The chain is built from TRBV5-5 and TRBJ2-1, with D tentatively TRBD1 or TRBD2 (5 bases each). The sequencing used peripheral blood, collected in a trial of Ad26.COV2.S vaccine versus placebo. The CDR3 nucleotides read TGTGCCAGCAGCGTTACCGGGACCCCCATTTACAATGAGCAGTTCTTC. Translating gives CASSVTGTPIYNEQFF. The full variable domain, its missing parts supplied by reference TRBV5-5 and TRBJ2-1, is DAGVTQSPTHLIKTRGQQVTLRCSPISGHKSVSWYQQVLGQGPQFIFQYYEKEERGRGNFPDRFSARQFPNYSSELNVNALLLGDSALYLCASSVTGTPIYNEQFFGPGTRLTVL.